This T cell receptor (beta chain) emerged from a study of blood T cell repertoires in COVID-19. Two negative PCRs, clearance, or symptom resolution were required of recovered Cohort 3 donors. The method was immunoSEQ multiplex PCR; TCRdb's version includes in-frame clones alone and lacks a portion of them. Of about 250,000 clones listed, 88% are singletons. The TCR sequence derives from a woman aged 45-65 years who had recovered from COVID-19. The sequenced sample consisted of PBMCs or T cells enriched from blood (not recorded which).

CDR3 nucleotide sequence: TGTGCCTCTTCGCCCGGTAATGAAAAACTGTTTTTT. Its protein is CASSPGNEKLFF. The chain combines TRBV30 with TRBJ1-4; no firm D call. The germline V gene has CDR1 GTSNPN and CDR2 SVGIG (reference sequence). The V end lost 7 bases, the J end lost 4 bases, and 10 bases lay between the germline ends. CDR3 length: 12 residues.